A selection of T cell receptor beta chains follows, all from one sample in a study of OX40 agonist ivuxolimab in advanced cancers. Profiling relied on immunoSEQ multiplex PCR, and the TCRdb table lists in-frame clones only, not all of them. This sample has roughly 40,000 clones; 85% to 90% occur once, and the top ten carry 4.5% to 5%. The specimen was CD4+ or CD8+ T cells sorted from blood, collected in a trial of the OX40 agonist ivuxolimab. Receptors were obtained from an adult with an advanced solid tumor such as melanoma, head and neck, liver or kidney cancer. Each CDR3 is given with its conserved first and last residue. D genes are given only for firm matches. Rows give clone size only sometimes, using once, few, many, or a class for an expanded clone.

V,J,size,D,length,CDR3,DNA
TRBV19,TRBJ1-5,-,-,13,CASSSTISQPQHF,TGTGCCAGTAGTTCCACAATCTCTCAGCCCCAGCATTTT
TRBV7-8,TRBJ1-2,-,-,13,CASSFGYAGGYTF,TGTGCCAGCAGCTTCGGGTACGCGGGAGGCTACACCTTC
TRBV28,TRBJ2-4,-,-,16,CASSSLGALAKNIQYF,TGTGCCAGCAGTTCCCTCGGGGCACTAGCCAAAAACATTCAGTACTTC
TRBV7-8,TRBJ2-3,-,-,13,CASSQGGKDTQYF,TGTGCCAGCAGCCAAGGGGGGAAAGATACGCAGTATTTT
TRBV5-3,TRBJ2-7,-,TRBD2,15,CARSLVSGLASEQYF,TGTGCCAGAAGCTTGGTATCGGGACTAGCGAGCGAGCAGTACTTC
TRBV7-6,TRBJ1-2,-,-,16,CASSIRQMLTAYGYTF,TGTGCCAGCAGCATTAGACAGATGCTAACTGCTTATGGCTACACCTTC
TRBV28,TRBJ2-3,-,-,13,CASSFAFTDTQYF,TGTGCCAGCAGTTTTGCCTTCACAGATACGCAGTATTTT
TRBV19,TRBJ2-7,-,TRBD1,14,CASSRGSIAYEQYF,TGTGCCAGTAGCAGGGGGTCGATCGCATACGAGCAGTACTTC
TRBV4-1,TRBJ1-4,-,-,15,CASSQEQGRGEKLFF,TGCGCCAGCAGCCAAGAGCAGGGGCGAGGCGAAAAACTGTTTTTT
TRBV2,TRBJ1-1,-,-,15,CASSEQGLGYTEAFF,TGTGCCAGCAGTGAACAGGGATTGGGTTACACTGAAGCTTTCTTT
TRBV6-5,TRBJ1-1,once,-,14,CASSYSGGNTEAFF,TGTGCCAGCAGTTACTCGGGGGGCAACACTGAAGCTTTCTTT
TRBV28,TRBJ2-7,-,TRBD2,15,CASSSPGEGTYEQYF,TGTGCCAGCAGTTCCCCCGGGGAGGGGACCTACGAGCAGTACTTC
TRBV18,TRBJ1-6,-,TRBD1,12,CASSSKGQSLHF,TGTGCCAGCTCATCCAAGGGACAGTCCCTCCACTTT
TRBV29-1,TRBJ2-5,-,-,13,CSVEDLVRETQYF,TGCAGCGTTGAAGATCTCGTCCGGGAGACCCAGTACTTC
TRBV11-2,TRBJ2-2,-,-,14,CASSPYTNTGELFF,TGTGCCAGCAGCCCTTACACGAACACCGGGGAGCTGTTTTTT
TRBV27,TRBJ1-5,-,-,13,CASSLTTYQPQHF,TGTGCCAGCAGTTTAACAACTTATCAGCCCCAGCATTTT
TRBV7-2,TRBJ2-5,-,-,15,CASSPVGGREETQYF,TGTGCCAGCAGCCCCGTCGGTGGGAGAGAGGAGACCCAGTACTTC
TRBV28,TRBJ2-3,-,-,14,CASSSTATTDTQYF,TGTGCCAGCAGTTCCACAGCTACCACAGATACGCAGTATTTT
TRBV19,TRBJ2-2,-,-,14,CASSMGSRTGELFF,TGTGCCAGTAGTATGGGCAGTCGCACCGGGGAGCTGTTTTTT
TRBV29-1,TRBJ1-2,-,TRBD1,14,CSVGGTGASNGYTF,TGCAGCGTTGGAGGGACAGGGGCCTCCAATGGCTACACCTTC
TRBV7-9,TRBJ1-5,-,-,15,CASSLAGGNNQPQHF,TGTGCCAGCAGCTTAGCCGGCGGAAACAATCAGCCCCAGCATTTT
TRBV19,TRBJ1-1,-,TRBD1,17,CASSPFRDRGMNTEAFF,TGTGCCAGTAGCCCCTTCCGGGACAGGGGAATGAACACTGAAGCTTTCTTT
TRBV2,TRBJ2-1,once,TRBD1,15,CASRTDRGSNNEQFF,TGTGCCAGCAGAACAGACAGGGGGTCTAACAATGAGCAGTTCTTC
TRBV19,TRBJ1-5,-,-,14,CASSITSAYQPQHF,TGTGCCAGTAGTATAACGAGTGCCTATCAGCCCCAGCATTTT
TRBV7-9,TRBJ2-2,few,-,14,CASSTGSNTGELFF,TGTGCCAGCAGCACAGGCTCTAACACCGGGGAGCTGTTTTTT
TRBV11-1,TRBJ2-6,-,TRBD2,14,CASRAGAGANVLTF,TGTGCCAGTAGGGCGGGGGCTGGGGCCAACGTCCTGACTTTC
TRBV5-4,TRBJ1-1,-,TRBD1,14,CASSLYDRDTEAFF,TGTGCCAGCAGCTTGTATGACAGGGACACTGAAGCTTTCTTT
TRBV7-8,TRBJ2-7,-,TRBD2,17,CASSSGSSGRFSYEQYF,TGTGCCAGCAGCTCAGGGAGTAGCGGGAGGTTTTCCTACGAGCAGTACTTC
TRBV28,TRBJ2-7,-,TRBD1,14,CASSRGQGAYEQYF,TGTGCCAGCAGTCGGGGACAGGGGGCATACGAGCAGTACTTC
TRBV19,TRBJ2-7,-,TRBD1,15,CASSIATGYINEQYF,TGTGCCAGTAGTATCGCGACAGGGTATATCAACGAGCAGTACTTC
TRBV18,TRBJ2-7,-,TRBD1,15,CASSPLSTGSHEQYF,TGTGCCAGCTCACCCTTATCGACAGGGAGCCACGAGCAGTACTTC
TRBV2,TRBJ2-7,-,-,12,CASSDTGTEQYF,TGTGCCAGCAGTGATACAGGGACCGAGCAGTACTTC
TRBV29-1,TRBJ2-5,-,TRBD1,15,CSVEDVGQGAETQYF,TGCAGCGTTGAAGATGTCGGGCAGGGGGCCGAGACCCAGTACTTC
TRBV19,TRBJ1-1,-,-,14,CASSMGGERTEAFF,TGTGCCAGTAGTATGGGAGGGGAGAGGACTGAAGCTTTCTTT
TRBV9,TRBJ2-3,-,-,16,CASSVAGLLPTDTQYF,TGTGCCAGCAGCGTAGCTGGACTTCTACCCACAGATACGCAGTATTTT
TRBV6-6,TRBJ2-5,-,TRBD1,13,CASSHRGPETQYF,TGTGCCAGCAGTCACAGGGGGCCGGAGACCCAGTACTTC
TRBV29-1,TRBJ2-3,-,TRBD2,15,CSVAVLAGAPDTQYF,TGCAGCGTTGCCGTTCTAGCGGGGGCGCCAGATACGCAGTATTTT
TRBV28,TRBJ2-7,-,-,15,CASSLVSNSEGEQYF,TGTGCCAGCAGTTTAGTGTCAAACTCCGAGGGCGAGCAGTACTTC
TRBV30,TRBJ2-1,-,TRBD2,13,CAFGLAGPEEQFF,TGTGCCTTCGGACTAGCGGGACCTGAGGAGCAGTTCTTC
TRBV19,TRBJ2-1,-,TRBD2,15,CASSIGTSGDHEQFF,TGTGCCAGTAGTATAGGGACTAGCGGAGACCATGAGCAGTTCTTC
TRBV6-1,TRBJ2-7,once,-,15,CASSERPLAGYEQYF,TGTGCCAGCAGTGAACGTCCCCTCGCGGGCTACGAGCAGTACTTC
TRBV4-2,TRBJ1-1,-,TRBD1,16,CASSLFPTGENTEAFF,TGTGCCAGCAGCCTGTTTCCGACAGGGGAGAACACTGAAGCTTTCTTT
TRBV27,TRBJ2-2,-,-,13,CASSLSYTGELFF,TGTGCCAGCAGTTTATCGTACACCGGGGAGCTGTTTTTT
TRBV27,TRBJ2-7,-,-,13,CASSSWGPYEQYF,TGTGCCAGCAGTTCCTGGGGACCCTACGAGCAGTACTTC
TRBV7-9,TRBJ2-5,-,-,14,CASSQRGAEGTQYF,TGTGCCAGCAGCCAACGGGGGGCTGAAGGGACCCAGTACTTC
TRBV14,TRBJ1-5,-,-,18,CASSPLEPTGNSNQPQHF,TGTGCCAGCAGCCCGCTAGAGCCTACAGGGAATAGCAATCAGCCCCAGCATTTT
TRBV11-2,TRBJ2-7,-,-,15,CASSSATGPFYEQYF,TGTGCCAGCAGCTCCGCGACGGGTCCGTTCTACGAGCAGTACTTC
TRBV5-1,TRBJ1-4,-,-,15,CASSRLGATNEKLFF,TGCGCCAGCAGCCGCCTAGGGGCAACTAATGAAAAACTGTTTTTT